This T cell receptor (beta chain) emerged from a study of persistence of HIV-infected CD4 T cells (TCRdb year 2020). As for the study more broadly: CMV- and HIV-1 Gag-responding CD4+ T cells were isolated from ART-treated individuals so that antigen-driven clonal expansion of HIV-1-infected cells could be examined. In the cross-participant TCR cluster analysis, 8 participants were included for CMV and 7 participants were included for Gag. Suppressive ART had been received by participants for a median of roughly eight years. The clonality of all cells in each sorted population was measured by TCRbeta sequencing, and the clonality of infected cells was measured by proviral sequencing. Peripheral blood samples of up to 180 mL were obtained at multiple time points, with the exception of a couple of participants, for whom leukapheresis was performed at a single time point. What the work shows at the level of the full study, not this receptor alone: Because the TCR analyses were done in bulk, restricting them to just the rare CMV-responding cells that actually carried HIV-1 proviruses was not possible. A correlation was observed between TCR oligoclonality and proviral oligoclonality within the same sorted populations. Enrichment of degenerate expanded CDR3beta sequences was found in antigen-responding cells, suggesting convergent selection of CD4+ responses to CMV and Gag. Few individuals were included in the study, and only a limited range of antigens was tested. Significantly lower TCRbeta richness was observed in CMV- and Gag-responding cells than in anti-CD3/anti-CD28-responding cells, and higher oligoclonality was observed in CMV-responding cells than in CD3/CD28-stimulated and Gag-responding cells.

What the treatment or condition label conveys for this sample: suppressive antiretroviral therapy. Lysates of CMV-infected fibroblasts were used at about 10 ug/mL for cell stimulation. Memory CD4+ T cells that did not respond, being CD40L-negative, CD69-negative and CD45RO-high, were sorted as memory populations depleted of antigen-responding cells. HIV-1-infected adults in whom suppressive ART had been started during chronic infection were enrolled as participants. For at least 4 years, the participants' plasma HIV-1 RNA had been undetectable, below 50 copies/mL. To be included, participants needed a CD4+ T cell count above 400 cells/uL and a positive CMV serology. Before stimulation, PBMCs were isolated using density centrifugation and then depleted of CD8+ T cells. For around 18 hours, the CD8-depleted PBMCs were stimulated with anti-CD28/CD49d costimulation, a CD40-blocking antibody, and enfuvirtide to prevent new infections. Cell sorting was performed on a Beckman Coulter MoFlo Legacy or XDP sorter, and dead cells were excluded with propidium iodide. For samples with more than one million cells, genomic DNA was extracted with the QIAamp DNA Mini Kit, and for all other samples the Quick-DNA Microprep Kit was used.

The CDR3 runs 15 residues from the cysteine to the phenylalanine. The DNA shown is the 45-base CDR3, in frame from base 1. According to the germline V gene, CDR1 reads MNHEY and CDR2 reads SVGAGI. V is clipped by 2 bases and J by 2 bases, and the sequence between their germline boundaries is 12 bases long. The immunoSEQ hsTCRB assay version 4 in survey mode was used to sequence TCRbeta repertoires from genomic DNA. Genomic DNA was diluted to about 9.9 ng/uL, using up to roughly 1 ug per sample for TCRbeta sequencing. For the original study's pipeline: TCRbeta data analysis was done in ImmunoSeq Analyzer 3.0, and diversity was calculated on productive nucleotide rearrangements. Lower-bound TCR diversity was estimated with the improved Chao index, and clonality with the Gini coefficient using the Immunarch R package. Different nucleotide rearrangements encoding the same CDR3beta amino acid sequence were counted as distinct clonotypes. TCRbeta sequences significantly enriched in antigen-responding cells relative to anti-CD3/anti-CD28-activated cells were identified by differential abundance analysis. TCRs were clustered by predicted peptide-MHC specificity with GLIPH2, both within individual participants and across merged participant data sets. TCRdb's version of the immuneACCESS table is confined to in-frame rearrangements and falls short of the full clone set. An unresolved V gene accounts for under half of the shortfall where checked; the remainder is of unknown origin. That table furnishes V, J and clone size, whereas the DNA furnished D and trimming. The sample has 25,000 to 30,000 clones on record, about four fifths of them singletons. 4% to 5% of the sample is held by the ten biggest clonotypes.

A remark on this clone: Its antigen is still unknown. Base-call qualities are not available, and no considerably larger clone is one nucleotide away.

In this chain, TRBV6-5 is recombined with TRBJ1-1, and TRBD1 may be the D gene, going by 5 matching bases. This sample comprised CD4+ T cells sorted from PBMCs after approximately 19-hour stimulation, obtained from a patient who received antiretroviral therapy. According to the study, the label for this sample's cell subset or site signals: CD40L-CD69- CD45RO-high memory CD4 T cells not responding to CMV lysate. This clonotype was obtained from an adult man with HIV who was CMV-seropositive. CDR3 region: CASSYGGNVNTEAFF. The nucleotides read TGTGCCAGCAGTTACGGGGGAAATGTTAACACTGAAGCTTTCTTT.